This T cell receptor (beta chain) derives from a study of identifying expanded T cells in peripheral blood. Healthy donors had no documented immune events, such as infections, while sampled. The table came from immunoSEQ multiplex PCR; TCRdb's copy has only in-frame clones and leaves some out. The data show just under 65,000 clones, with roughly 86% seen just once and less than 5.5% held by the top ten. The sequence derives from a person aged 18-70 years in good health. The sequencing input was blood.

CDR3 nucleotide sequence: TGTGCCAGCAGCGATCTGAGCGGCTCCTACGAGCAGTACTTC. Translation gives CASSDLSGSYEQYF. The chain uses TRBV7-2 and TRBJ2-7; TRBD2 is a possible D gene (5 bases). The germline V gene has CDR1 SGHTA and CDR2 FQGNSA. V lost 5 bases to trimming and J lost 0 bases, with 11 bases between them. The CDR3 extends over 14 amino acids.